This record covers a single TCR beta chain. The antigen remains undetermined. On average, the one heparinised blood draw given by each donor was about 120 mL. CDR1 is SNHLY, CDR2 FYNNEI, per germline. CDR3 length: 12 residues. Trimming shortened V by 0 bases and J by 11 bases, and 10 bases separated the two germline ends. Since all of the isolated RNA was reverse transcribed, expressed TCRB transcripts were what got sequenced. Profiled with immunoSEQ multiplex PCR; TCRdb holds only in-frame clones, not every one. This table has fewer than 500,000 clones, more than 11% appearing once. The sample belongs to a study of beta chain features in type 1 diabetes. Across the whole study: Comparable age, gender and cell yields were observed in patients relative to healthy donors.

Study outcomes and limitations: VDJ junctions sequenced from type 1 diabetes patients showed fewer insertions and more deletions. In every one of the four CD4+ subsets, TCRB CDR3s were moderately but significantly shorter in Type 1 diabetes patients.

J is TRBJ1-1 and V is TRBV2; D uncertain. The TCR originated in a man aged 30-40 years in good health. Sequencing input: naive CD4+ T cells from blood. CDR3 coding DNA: TGTGCCAGCAGTGAAGCTGGGTTCTGGGCTTTCTTT. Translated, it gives CASSEAGFWAFF.